This is a list of T cell receptor beta chains from one sample in a study of blood T cells in healthy people across ages. One entry per CDR3 protein results from TCRdb running MiXCR on the 5' RACE reads. The sample yields about 930,000 distinct CDR3 sequences, 25% to 35% seen once. In addition, the sample was reused for a study of T cells of mothers and their children.

The sample consisted of blood. The receptors were gathered from a woman in her thirties or forties in good health. Both conserved end residues are part of each CDR3. The D gene is left open where the match is weak. Clone size appears in some rows only: once, few, many, or a class for an expanded clone.

>TRBV12-3/TRBV12-4|-|TRBD1|TRBJ1-5
TGTGCCAGCAGTGGCCGGGACAGGGACAATCAGCCCCAGCATTTT
CASSGRDRDNQPQHF
>TRBV29-1|many|TRBD1|TRBJ2-7
TGCAGCGTTGAAGTTCGGGACAGCCTCGGGGAGCAGTACTTC
CSVEVRDSLGEQYF
>TRBV12-3/TRBV12-4|few|-|TRBJ1-5
TGTGCCAGCAGTTTGGGAGCTTATAGCAATCAGCCCCAGCATTTT
CASSLGAYSNQPQHF
>TRBV5-1|-|-|TRBJ2-5
TGCGCCAGCAGCTTGGGCAGAGGGACCTACGAGCGGTACTTC
CASSLGRGTYERYF
>TRBV5-1|-|TRBD2|TRBJ2-1
TGCGCCAGCAGCTTTAGTCAGCGGGGGTCTTCCTACAATGAGCAGTTCTTC
CASSFSQRGSSYNEQFF
>TRBV12-3/TRBV12-4|-|-|TRBJ1-5
TGTGCCAGCAGCTACAGGGTGAGGCAGCCCCAGCATTTT
CASSYRVRQPQHF
>TRBV20-1|-|-|TRBJ2-7
TGCAGTGCTAGTGTGTCCAAGAGCTCCTACGAGCAGTACTTC
CSASVSKSSYEQYF
>TRBV29-1|few|TRBD1|TRBJ1-1
TGCAGCGTTGGGACAGGGCTGAACACTGAAGCTTTCTTT
CSVGTGLNTEAFF
>TRBV28|-|-|TRBJ2-7
TGTGCCAGCAGATTAAGGACACCGGGCTACGAGCAGTACTTC
CASRLRTPGYEQYF
>TRBV5-5|-|TRBD1|TRBJ2-6
TGTGCCAGTCGACAGGGCTCCTCTGGGGCCAACGTCCTGACTTTC
CASRQGSSGANVLTF
>TRBV19|few|-|TRBJ1-5
TGTGCCAGTAGTATGTTTCCGGGTGAGGGCAATCAGCCCCAGCATTTT
CASSMFPGEGNQPQHF
>TRBV12-3/TRBV12-4|many|TRBD1|TRBJ2-7
TGTGCCAGCAGAACCGCGGGACAGGGCTACGAGCAGTACTTC
CASRTAGQGYEQYF
>TRBV25-1|-|-|TRBJ2-7
TGTGCCAGCAGTGAATGGGGAGGCGAGCAGTACTTC
CASSEWGGEQYF
>TRBV3-1|-|-|TRBJ2-3
TGTGCCAGCAGCCAAGCGGGGGCCGGCACAGATCCGCAGTATTTT
CASSQAGAGTDPQYF
>TRBV27|-|-|TRBJ2-3
TGTGCCAGCAGTTTATCTTGGGGAGATACGCAGTATTTT
CASSLSWGDTQYF
>TRBV7-2|-|-|TRBJ1-1
TGTGCCAGCAGCTTAGGAGGGACCTTCGCCCCTGAAGCTTTCTTT
CASSLGGTFAPEAFF
>TRBV27|-|TRBD1|TRBJ2-5
TGTGCCAGCGGCCAGCTGGGACAGTCAGCCACCCAAGAGACCCAGTACTTC
CASGQLGQSATQETQYF
>TRBV4-3|few|-|TRBJ1-1
TGCGCCAGCAGCACGGGGGGTCGGACTGAAGCTTTCTTT
CASSTGGRTEAFF
>TRBV7-2|many|TRBD1|TRBJ2-7
TGTGCCAGCAGCACCGTGACAGGGGGCGGGAACGAGCAGTACTTC
CASSTVTGGGNEQYF
>TRBV20-1|-|-|TRBJ1-3
TGCAGTGCTACGGACGCGAGCTCTGGAAACACCATATATTTT
CSATDASSGNTIYF
>TRBV4-1|-|TRBD1|TRBJ2-1
TGCGCCAGCAGCCACCCGGGACAGGGGTCTGAGCAGTTCTTC
CASSHPGQGSEQFF
>TRBV14|-|TRBD1|TRBJ2-7
TGTGCCAGCAGCCCGGACAGGATCTACGAGCAGTACTTC
CASSPDRIYEQYF
>TRBV18|few|-|TRBJ2-4
TGTGCCAGCTCACCAGGGACCGTAGCCAAAAACATTCAGTACTTC
CASSPGTVAKNIQYF
>TRBV7-2|-|-|TRBJ2-3
TGTGCCAGCAGCTTCGGGACGGGCTTAGGCACAGATACGCAGTATTTT
CASSFGTGLGTDTQYF
>TRBV29-1|many|-|TRBJ1-2
TGCAGCGTTGACCCGGGGGCGCCGGATGGCTACACCTTC
CSVDPGAPDGYTF
>TRBV4-1|-|-|TRBJ2-7
TGCGCCAGCAGCCAAGATCGGGCGGGGTCCTACGAGCAGTACTTC
CASSQDRAGSYEQYF
>TRBV29-1|few|-|TRBJ2-5
TGCAGCGCCGCTCTAGCAGGGGAGACCCAGTACTTC
CSAALAGETQYF
>TRBV28|-|TRBD2|TRBJ2-3
TGTGCCAGCACGGGAGGGGGGCACACAGATACGCAGTATTTT
CASTGGGHTDTQYF
>TRBV24-1|-|-|TRBJ1-4
TGTACCACCAGCTATAATGAAAAACTGTTTTTT
CTTSYNEKLFF
>TRBV6-4|few|TRBD1|TRBJ1-2
TGTGCCAGCAGAGCTACAGGGGGCTATGGCTACACCTTC
CASRATGGYGYTF
>TRBV12-3/TRBV12-4|few|-|TRBJ1-1
TGTGCCAGCAGTTTCGATGGCAGGGCGAACACTGAAGCTTTCTTT
CASSFDGRANTEAFF
>TRBV7-9|-|TRBD2|TRBJ2-7
TGTGCCAGCAGTAGGAACCCAGCGGGGGGAACCTACGAGCAGTACTTC
CASSRNPAGGTYEQYF
>TRBV14|few|TRBD1|TRBJ2-7
TGTGCCAGCAGCCAATTCCCGGGACAGGAGACCTACGAGCAGTACTTC
CASSQFPGQETYEQYF
>TRBV4-3|many|TRBD1|TRBJ2-6
TGCGCCAGCAGCCAAGTAGGGGGCGATCACTCTGGGGCCAACGTCCTGACTTTC
CASSQVGGDHSGANVLTF
>TRBV28|few|-|TRBJ2-1
TGTGCCAGCAGTTTAGAGGGCAGGGGAACCTACAATGAGCAGTTCTTC
CASSLEGRGTYNEQFF
>TRBV7-3|once|TRBD2|TRBJ2-4
TGTGCCAGCAGCTTAGGGGTTCGGGGACTAGCGGGCGATGAGCAGTACTTC
CASSLGVRGLAGDEQYF
>TRBV20-1|-|-|TRBJ2-4
TGCAGTGCTTTGGGCACCCTAGGGTATGGAAACATTCAGTACTTC
CSALGTLGYGNIQYF
>TRBV4-1|-|-|TRBJ2-3
TGCGCCGGCAGCCATCCGGGGGCCCGACTCAGCCGTGCATCCGATACGCAGTATTTT
CAGSHPGARLSRASDTQYF
>TRBV7-2|-|-|TRBJ2-7
TGTGCCAGCAGGCTTAGGAAGGACGGAGCCTACGAGCAGTACTTC
CASRLRKDGAYEQYF
>TRBV10-3|-|-|TRBJ2-1
TGTGCCACCAGTGATGCAGGGCGAGGCAATGAGCAGTTCTTC
CATSDAGRGNEQFF
>TRBV6-2/TRBV6-3|-|-|TRBJ2-7
TGTGCCAGCAGAACCCCGAAAGACCGGACTGAAGGCTACGAGCAGTACTTC
CASRTPKDRTEGYEQYF
>TRBV3-1|few|-|TRBJ1-6
TGTGCCAGCAGGCCCCCCCGGGCCGGAGTAGAGAATTCACCCCTCCACTTT
CASRPPRAGVENSPLHF
>TRBV9|-|-|TRBJ2-7
TGTGCCAGCAGCGTAGCCAGTGGGGACGAGCAGTACTTC
CASSVASGDEQYF
>TRBV7-2|many|-|TRBJ1-2
TGTGCCAGCAGCTTAGCAGGTTATGGCTACACCTTC
CASSLAGYGYTF
>TRBV3-1|-|-|TRBJ2-7
TGTGCCAGCAGCCAAGTTGGTCTTGAGCAGTACTTC
CASSQVGLEQYF
>TRBV7-8|-|TRBD2|TRBJ2-5
TGTGCCAGCAGCTTAATAGCGGGGGGGCCCGGGACCCAGTACTTC
CASSLIAGGPGTQYF
>TRBV5-1|many|-|TRBJ2-7
TGCGCCAGCAGACCTGGCGACAACACTGGAGGCGAGCAGTACTTC
CASRPGDNTGGEQYF
>TRBV20-1|-|TRBD2|TRBJ2-1
TGCAGTGCTAGATGTCGCCTTAGCGGGGGGGCGGCCAATGAGCAGTTCTTC
CSARCRLSGGAANEQFF
>TRBV5-1|many|TRBD1|TRBJ1-2
TGCGCCAGCAGATGGGACAGGTCGGGCTACACCTTC
CASRWDRSGYTF
>TRBV7-2|many|-|TRBJ2-7
TGTGCCAGCAGCCCGCGACTCCCCTACGAGCAGTACTTC
CASSPRLPYEQYF